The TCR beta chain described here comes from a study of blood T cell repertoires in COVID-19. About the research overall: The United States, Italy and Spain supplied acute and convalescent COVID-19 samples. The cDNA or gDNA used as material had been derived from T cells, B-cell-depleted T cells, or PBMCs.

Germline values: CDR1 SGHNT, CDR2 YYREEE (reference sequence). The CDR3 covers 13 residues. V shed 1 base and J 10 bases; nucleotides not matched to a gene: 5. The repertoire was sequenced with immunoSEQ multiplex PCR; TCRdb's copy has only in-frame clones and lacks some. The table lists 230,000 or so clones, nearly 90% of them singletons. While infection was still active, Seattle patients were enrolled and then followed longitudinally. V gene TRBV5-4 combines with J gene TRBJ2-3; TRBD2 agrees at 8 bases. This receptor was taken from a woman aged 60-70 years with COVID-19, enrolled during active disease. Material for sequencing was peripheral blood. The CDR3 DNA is TGTGCCAGCAGCTTGCCCAAGCGGGGGCCGCAGTATTTT. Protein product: CASSLPKRGPQYF.